This section outlines one T cell receptor beta chain sequence together with its context. Its target is unknown. Germline CDR1 reads KGHSH; CDR2 reads LQKENI. Trimming removed 6 bases from V and 6 bases from J, with 12 bases in between. The length of the CDR3 is 13 residues. The sample is drawn from a study of vaccination and CD4 T cells after COVID-19. Across the study: Six males and four females, two Hispanic, made up the convalescents. Study-level findings and limits: Spike mono-reactivity marked 304 of 307 vaccine-specific clones in convalescent patients.

TCRdb re-derived calls from the PCR reads in MiXCR, one entry per CDR3 protein. The top ten hold 0.85% to 1% of the sample, which has tens of thousands of distinct CDR3 sequences, approximately 57% seen once. The V gene is TRBV18, the J gene TRBJ2-4; possible D gene TRBD1, 5 bases. The TCR comes from a human donor who had recovered from COVID-19. The sample here was CD4+ T cells from blood, taken before SARS-CoV-2 vaccination. CDR3 protein: CASSSPTVNIQYF. The CDR3 DNA sequence: TGTGCCAGCTCCTCCCCGACAGTAAACATTCAGTACTTC.